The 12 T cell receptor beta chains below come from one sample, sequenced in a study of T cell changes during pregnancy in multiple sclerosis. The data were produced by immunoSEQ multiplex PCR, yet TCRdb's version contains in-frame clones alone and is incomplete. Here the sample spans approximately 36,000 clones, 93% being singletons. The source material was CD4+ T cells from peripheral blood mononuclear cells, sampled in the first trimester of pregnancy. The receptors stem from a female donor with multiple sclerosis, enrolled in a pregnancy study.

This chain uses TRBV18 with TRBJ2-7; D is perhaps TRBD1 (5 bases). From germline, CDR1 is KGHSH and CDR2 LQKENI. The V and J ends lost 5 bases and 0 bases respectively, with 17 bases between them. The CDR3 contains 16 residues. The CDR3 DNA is TGTGCCAGCTCATCCCTAACAGGTTGGAGCTCCTACGAGCAGTACTTC. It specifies CASSSLTGWSSYEQYF.

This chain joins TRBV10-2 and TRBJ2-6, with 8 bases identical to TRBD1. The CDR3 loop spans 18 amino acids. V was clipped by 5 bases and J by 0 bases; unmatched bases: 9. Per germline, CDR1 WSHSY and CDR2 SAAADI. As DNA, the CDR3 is TGCGCCAGCAGTAAGTGGACAGGGCCTTACTCTGGGGCCAACGTCCTGACTTTC. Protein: CASSKWTGPYSGANVLTF.

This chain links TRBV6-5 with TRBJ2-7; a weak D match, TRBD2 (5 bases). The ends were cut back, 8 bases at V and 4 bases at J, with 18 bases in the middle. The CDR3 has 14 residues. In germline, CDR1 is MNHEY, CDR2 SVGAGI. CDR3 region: CASGTSGGAYEQYF. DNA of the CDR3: TGTGCCAGCGGAACTTCAGGAGGAGCTTACGAGCAGTACTTC.

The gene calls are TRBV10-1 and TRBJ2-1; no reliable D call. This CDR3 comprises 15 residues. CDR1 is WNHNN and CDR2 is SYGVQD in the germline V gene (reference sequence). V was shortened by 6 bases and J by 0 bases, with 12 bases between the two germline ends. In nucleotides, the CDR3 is TGCGCCAGCAGCCCGCTTCGGAGCTCCTACAATGAGCAGTTCTTC. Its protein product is CASSPLRSSYNEQFF.

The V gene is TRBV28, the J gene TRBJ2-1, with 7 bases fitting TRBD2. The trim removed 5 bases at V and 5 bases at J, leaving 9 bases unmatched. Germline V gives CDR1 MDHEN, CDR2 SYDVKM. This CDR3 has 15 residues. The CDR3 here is CASSLSGPLDNEQFF. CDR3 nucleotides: TGTGCCAGCAGTCTTAGCGGGCCTCTCGACAATGAGCAGTTCTTC.

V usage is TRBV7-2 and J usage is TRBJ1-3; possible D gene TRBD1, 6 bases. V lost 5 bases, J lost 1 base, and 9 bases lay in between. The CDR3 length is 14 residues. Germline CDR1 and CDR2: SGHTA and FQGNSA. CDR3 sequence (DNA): TGTGCCAGCAGCGCTACAGGGTCTGGAAACACCATATATTTT. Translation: CASSATGSGNTIYF.

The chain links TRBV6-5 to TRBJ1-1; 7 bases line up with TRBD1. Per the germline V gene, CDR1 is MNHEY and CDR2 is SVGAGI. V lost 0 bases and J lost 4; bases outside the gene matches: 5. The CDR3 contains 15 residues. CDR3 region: CASSYSTGSGTEAFF. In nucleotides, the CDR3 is TGTGCCAGCAGTTACTCGACAGGGTCGGGCACTGAAGCTTTCTTT.

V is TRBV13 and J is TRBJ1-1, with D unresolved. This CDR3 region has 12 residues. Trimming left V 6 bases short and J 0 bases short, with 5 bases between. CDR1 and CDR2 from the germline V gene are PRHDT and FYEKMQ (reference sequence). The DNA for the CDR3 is TGTGCCAGCAGGAGGGTGAACACTGAAGCTTTCTTT. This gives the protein CASRRVNTEAFF. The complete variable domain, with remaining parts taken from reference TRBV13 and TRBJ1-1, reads AAGVIQSPRHLIKEKRETATLKCYPIPRHDTVYWYQQGPGQDPQFLISFYEKMQSDKGSIPDRFSAQQFSDYHSELNMSSLELGDSALYFCASRRVNTEAFFGQGTRLTVV.

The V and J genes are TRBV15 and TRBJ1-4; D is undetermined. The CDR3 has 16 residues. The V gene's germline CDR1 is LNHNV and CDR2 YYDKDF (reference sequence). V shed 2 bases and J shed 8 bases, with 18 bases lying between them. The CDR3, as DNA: TGTGCCACCAGCAGAACCGTGACTGTAGTCGTGGAAAAACTGTTTTTT. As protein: CATSRTVTVVVEKLFF.

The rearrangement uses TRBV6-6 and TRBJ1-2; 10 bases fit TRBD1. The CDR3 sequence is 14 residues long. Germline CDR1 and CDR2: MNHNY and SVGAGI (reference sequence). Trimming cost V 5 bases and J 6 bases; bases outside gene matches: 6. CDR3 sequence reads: CASSPRQGANGYTF. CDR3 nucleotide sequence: TGTGCCAGCAGTCCGAGACAGGGGGCGAATGGCTACACCTTC.

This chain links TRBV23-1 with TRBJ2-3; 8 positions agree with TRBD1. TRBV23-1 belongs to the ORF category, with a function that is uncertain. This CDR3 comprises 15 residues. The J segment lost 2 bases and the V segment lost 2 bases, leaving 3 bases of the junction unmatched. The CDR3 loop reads CASSQKDRDTDTQYF. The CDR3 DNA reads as TGCGCCAGCAGTCAAAAGGACAGGGACACAGATACGCAGTATTTT.

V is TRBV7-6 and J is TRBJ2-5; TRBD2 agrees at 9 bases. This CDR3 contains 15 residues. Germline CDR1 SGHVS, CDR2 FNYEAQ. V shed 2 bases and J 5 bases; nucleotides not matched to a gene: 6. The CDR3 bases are TGTGCCAGCAGCTTAATGGCGGGGGGGCCGGAGACCCAGTACTTC. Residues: CASSLMAGGPETQYF.